The next 17 T cell receptor beta chains were all read from a single sample in a study of CD8 T cells in Susac syndrome. Random hexamers primed reverse transcription of 0.5 to 1 ug RNA. TCRdb reprocessed the immunoSEQ multiplex PCR reads via MiXCR and lists one record per CDR3 protein. Counted here are some 140,000 distinct CDR3 sequences, roughly 80% occurring once; the ten biggest clones make up 0.51%. The sample taken for sequencing was CD8+ T cells from PBMCs. These receptor sequences come from a human donor with multiple sclerosis.

The rearrangement uses TRBV7-6 and TRBJ2-1; D could derive from TRBD1 or TRBD2 (5 bases each). V gave up 5 bases and J gave up 8 bases, with 22 bases separating them. The CDR3 runs to 16 residues. Germline V gene data show CDR1 as SGHVS and CDR2 as FNYEAQ. The CDR3 here is CASSPAFGDRLHEQFF. For the CDR3, the DNA is TGTGCCAGCAGCCCAGCTTTCGGGGACCGTCTCCATGAGCAGTTCTTC.

The chain links TRBV28 to TRBJ1-3; a possible D gene is TRBD1 (6 bases). This CDR3 spans 16 amino acids. V was clipped by 3 bases and J by 1 base, with 13 bases between them. Germline values: CDR1 MDHEN, CDR2 SYDVKM. Here the CDR3 reads CASSFIGQMSGNTIYF. DNA of the CDR3: TGTGCCAGCAGTTTTATAGGACAGATGTCTGGAAACACCATATATTTT.

The CDR3 protein is CASSQLGLNTDTQYF. In DNA, the CDR3 is TGCGCCAGCAGCCAGCTGGGACTTAACACAGATACGCAGTATTTT. This rearrangement joins TRBV4-1 to TRBJ2-3, with D possibly matching TRBD2 (6 bases). Trimming took 3 bases from V and 2 from J, leaving 12 bases between them. Germline V gene data show CDR1 as MGHRA and CDR2 as YSYEKL. The CDR3 length is 15 residues.

This clonotype appeared a few times. This chain joins TRBV24-1 and TRBJ2-2, with TRBD2 identical over 10 bases. This CDR3 has 17 residues. Germline loops: CDR1 KGHDR, CDR2 SFDVKD. With V trimmed by 1 base and J by 6 bases, 7 bases remained unmatched. CDR3: CATSDLTASGSSGELFF. The CDR3 DNA follows: TGTGCCACCAGTGATTTAACGGCTAGCGGGAGTTCCGGGGAGCTGTTTTTT.

The rearrangement links TRBV5-5 to TRBJ1-1; a possible D gene is TRBD1 (6 bases). There are 14 residues in the CDR3. Trimming cost V 0 bases and J 6 bases, with 12 bases left between them. Germline V lookup: CDR1 SGHKS, CDR2 YYEKEE (reference sequence). The CDR3 DNA reads TGTGCCAGCAGCTTGGGGCAGGGGATCGCTGAAGCTTTCTTT. It is translated as CASSLGQGIAEAFF. The full variable domain, with the rest looked up from reference TRBV5-5 and TRBJ1-1, is DAGVTQSPTHLIKTRGQQVTLRCSPISGHKSVSWYQQVLGQGPQFIFQYYEKEERGRGNFPDRFSARQFPNYSSELNVNALLLGDSALYLCASSLGQGIAEAFFGQGTRLTVV.

The V gene is TRBV18, the J gene TRBJ1-6; TRBD1 aligns across 7 bases. V lost 1 base to trimming and J lost 7 bases; unmatched junction nucleotides: 7. Germline V gene lookup returns CDR1 KGHSH and CDR2 LQKENI. The CDR3 spans 16 residues. The CDR3, as DNA: TGTGCCAGCTCACCACGGGTTGACAGGGCAAATTCACCCCTCCACTTT. Translation gives CASSPRVDRANSPLHF.

This rearrangement joins TRBV13 to TRBJ2-2, with D tentatively TRBD1 (5 bases). Trimming shortened V by 2 bases and J by 4 bases, and 11 bases separated the two germline ends. The CDR3 consists of 15 residues. The germline V gene encodes CDR1 PRHDT and CDR2 FYEKMQ (reference sequence). The CDR3 protein is CASSLPTDITGELFF. The DNA for the CDR3 is TGTGCCAGCAGCTTACCGACAGATATCACCGGGGAGCTGTTTTTT.

The genes are TRBV6-1 and TRBJ1-1; tentative D call: TRBD1 (5 bases). V lost 3 bases and J lost 2, with 16 bases in between. The CDR3 has 16 amino acids. Germline CDR1 and CDR2: MNHNS and SASEGT. The CDR3, as DNA: TGTGCCAGCAGTGAGGGGAGTTTTCAGGGAAACACTGAAGCTTTCTTT. Translation: CASSEGSFQGNTEAFF.

The rearrangement links TRBV19 to TRBJ1-5; D perhaps matches TRBD1 (6 bases). V was shortened by 6 bases and J by 6 bases, with 15 bases between the two germline ends. CDR3 length equals 14 residues. Germline V lookup: CDR1 LNHDA, CDR2 SQIVND (reference sequence). CDR3 sequence reads: CASRPEGVGQPQHF. The CDR3 coding sequence is TGTGCCAGTAGGCCTGAGGGGGTTGGTCAGCCCCAGCATTTT. The full variable domain, in which reference TRBV19 and TRBJ1-5 provide the parts outside the CDR3, is DGGITQSPKYLFRKEGQNVTLSCEQNLNHDAMYWYRQDPGQGLRLIYYSQIVNDFQKGDIAEGYSVSREKKESFPLTVTSAQKNPTAFYLCASRPEGVGQPQHFGDGTRLSIL.

The rearrangement joins TRBV7-9 to TRBJ1-2; tentative D call: TRBD1 (5 bases). CDR1 and CDR2 (germline): SEHNR, FQNEAQ (reference sequence). The CDR3 totals 14 residues. Trimming cost V 1 base and J 6 bases, with 12 bases left between them. The CDR3 DNA reads TGTGCCAGCAGCTTAGGGGGCCCTTTGAATGGCTACACCTTC. Translated: CASSLGGPLNGYTF.

The gene calls are TRBV27 and TRBJ2-3; weak D call: TRBD2 (6 bases). The V and J ends lost 1 base and 3 bases respectively, with 8 bases between them. The CDR3 has 14 residues. CDR1 MNHEY and CDR2 SMNVEV come from the germline V gene (reference sequence). In DNA form, the CDR3 reads TGTGCCAGCAGTTTATACCGGGAGACAGATACGCAGTATTTT. It codes for CASSLYRETDTQYF.

This chain uses TRBV3-1 with TRBJ2-1; 9 positions agree with TRBD1. Germline CDR1 is LGHDT and CDR2 is YNNKEL (reference sequence). Germline trimming cut 4 bases from V and 6 bases from J; bases unmatched to any gene: 10. The CDR3 contains 16 residues. The CDR3 nucleotides read TGTGCCAGCAGCCTCTATCCGGGACAGGGCTCCAATGAGCAGTTCTTC. Its translation is CASSLYPGQGSNEQFF.

The chain combines TRBV5-6 with TRBJ2-1; D not resolved. The CDR3 has 12 residues. Germline assignment: CDR1 SGHDT and CDR2 YYEEEE. Trimming took off 2 bases at V and 9 bases at J, with 9 bases between the two ends. The CDR3 is CASSFSMPEQFF. CDR3 coding DNA: TGTGCCAGCAGCTTTTCAATGCCTGAGCAGTTCTTC.

The rearrangement joins TRBV6-5 to TRBJ2-1, with D possibly matching TRBD2 (6 bases). The CDR3 covers 14 residues. The germline CDR1 and CDR2 sequences are MNHEY and SVGAGI. The germline V and J ends were trimmed by 7 bases and 6 bases, with 16 bases remaining between them. CDR3 protein: CASTPGTHGNEQFF. The CDR3 region has the DNA TGTGCCAGCACCCCCGGGACTCACGGCAATGAGCAGTTCTTC.

The chain is built from TRBV7-9 and TRBJ1-1, with no clear D. V shed 4 bases and J shed 8 bases, with 17 bases lying between them. Germline values: CDR1 SEHNR, CDR2 FQNEAQ (reference sequence). This CDR3 contains 14 residues. The CDR3 loop is CASSSILYPGEAFF. The DNA of the CDR3 is TGTGCCAGCAGCTCTATCTTATATCCGGGGGAAGCTTTCTTT.

This clonotype was picked up one time. The chain uses TRBV27 and TRBJ2-3; the D gene is possibly TRBD1 (6 bases). V dropped 3 bases and J dropped 3 bases, with 10 bases sitting between them. Germline V gene sequence: CDR1 MNHEY, CDR2 SMNVEV (reference sequence). This CDR3 is built from 14 residues. CDR3 region: CASSLDGQTDTQYF. CDR3 DNA sequence: TGTGCCAGCAGTTTGGACGGACAGACAGATACGCAGTATTTT.

The J gene is TRBJ2-3, the V gene TRBV28; no clear D gene. Germline loops: CDR1 MDHEN, CDR2 SYDVKM. Trimming left V 3 bases short and J 2 bases short, with 15 bases between. The CDR3 has 16 residues. As DNA, the CDR3 is TGTGCCAGCAGTTTCGAACAGAATACGGTCACAGATACGCAGTATTTT. Translation: CASSFEQNTVTDTQYF.